Listed here are 14 T cell receptor beta chains from one sample, sequenced in a study of blood T cell repertoires in COVID-19. TCRdb's table, derived via immunoSEQ multiplex PCR, lists solely in-frame clones and lacks some. The table has about 110,000 clones, roughly 84% seen once; the top ten hold approximately 4.1%. Sequenced sample: peripheral blood. These TCRs come from a human donor in a cohort sampled during active COVID-19.

CDR3 in amino acids: CASSLQGSNYGYTF. The CDR3 nucleotides read TGTGCCAGCAGCTTACAGGGGTCAAACTATGGCTACACCTTC. V is TRBV11-1 and J is TRBJ1-2, with D perhaps TRBD1 (6 bases). Germline V gene data show CDR1 as SGHAT and CDR2 as FQDESV (reference sequence). The CDR3 sequence is 14 residues long. The ends were cut back, 2 bases at V and 2 bases at J, with 9 bases in the middle.

The rearrangement uses TRBV6-5 and TRBJ2-1, with 9 bases that match TRBD2. V lost 7 bases, J lost 5 bases, and 3 bases stayed unmatched. The germline V gene has CDR1 MNHEY and CDR2 SVGAGI. The CDR3 is 13 residues long. CDR3 bases: TGTGCCAGCACTAGCGGGATTAACAATGAGCAGTTCTTC. Its translation is CASTSGINNEQFF.

CDR3 sequence (DNA): TGTGCCAGCAGCTTCGACAGGGGCGCCTACAATGAGCAGTTCTTC. It encodes CASSFDRGAYNEQFF. This chain connects TRBV7-3 to TRBJ2-1, with 8 bases matching TRBD1. Germline assignment: CDR1 SGHTA and CDR2 FQGTGA. The CDR3 covers 15 residues. V lost 3 bases to trimming and J lost 2 bases; unmatched junction nucleotides: 3.

J is TRBJ2-7 and V is TRBV10-3; 10 bases fit TRBD1. Germline CDR1 reads ENHRY; CDR2 reads SYGVKD. J was trimmed by 6 bases and V by 1 base; bases with no gene match: 6. The CDR3 runs 15 residues. The CDR3 DNA follows: TGTGCCATCAGTGAGTACGCCGGGACAGGGGCCGAGCAGTACTTC. Protein: CAISEYAGTGAEQYF.

The CDR3, as DNA: TGTGCCAGCAGCTTCCATTATGGCTACACCTTC. This translates into CASSFHYGYTF. The V call is TRBV5-6, the J call TRBJ1-2; D uncertain. Trimming took off 2 bases at V and 5 bases at J, with 4 bases between the two ends. Germline V lookup: CDR1 SGHDT, CDR2 YYEEEE. This CDR3 has 11 residues.

The V call is TRBV5-4, the J call TRBJ2-2; D is perhaps TRBD2 (5 bases). Germline CDR1 is SGHNT and CDR2 is YYREEE (reference sequence). Between the trimmed V and J ends, which lost 0 bases and 7 bases, there was a span of 10 bases. This CDR3 spans 14 amino acids. The CDR3 DNA follows: TGTGCCAGCAGCTTGGAGTTAGCGAACGGGGAGCTGTTTTTT. It is translated as CASSLELANGELFF.

The chain is built from TRBV25-1 and TRBJ1-2; D is uncertain. CDR3 size: 14 residues. V gave up 8 bases and J gave up 4 bases, with 17 bases separating them. Per germline, CDR1 MGHDK and CDR2 SYGVNS. For the CDR3, the DNA is TGTGCCAGCTCCCGGCCAGGTTCATCCTATGGCTACACCTTC. This gives the protein CASSRPGSSYGYTF.

This chain connects TRBV13 to TRBJ2-2; D call uncertain. V lost 4 bases and J 3 bases, leaving 21 bases between the germline ends. CDR3 length equals 18 residues. In germline, CDR1 is PRHDT, CDR2 FYEKMQ (reference sequence). CDR3: CASSYRRWVLADTGELFF. The CDR3 DNA sequence: TGTGCCAGCAGCTACCGAAGATGGGTTCTGGCGGACACCGGGGAGCTGTTTTTT.

This chain joins TRBV3-1 (or the pseudogene TRBV3-2) and TRBJ2-7, with TRBD1 as a possible D gene (6 bases). CDR3 length equals 15 residues. The germline V gene encodes CDR1 LGHDT and CDR2 YNNKEL (reference sequence). Trimming left V 1 base short and J 0 bases short, with 10 bases between. CDR3 protein: CASSQGQVSSYEQYF. CDR3 nucleotides: TGTGCCAGCAGCCAAGGACAGGTGAGCTCCTACGAGCAGTACTTC.

The chain employs TRBV30 and TRBJ2-7, with TRBD1 matching over 7 bases. The CDR3 consists of 14 residues. J lost 2 bases, V lost 3 bases, and 7 bases had no gene match. The V gene's germline CDR1 is GTSNPN and CDR2 SVGIG (reference sequence). CDR3 region: CAWSRTGYTYEQYV. Here the CDR3 DNA reads TGTGCCTGGAGCCGGACAGGTTATACCTACGAGCAGTACGTC.

This clone was counted only a few times. The J gene is TRBJ1-3, the V gene TRBV7-2; the D gene is possibly TRBD1 (6 bases). The CDR3 spans 15 residues. Germline V gene lookup returns CDR1 SGHTA and CDR2 FQGNSA. V lost 5 bases and J lost 3, with 14 bases in between. DNA for the CDR3: TGTGCCAGCAGCGAATATACAGGGTTTGGAAACACCATATATTTT. This gives the protein CASSEYTGFGNTIYF.

The chain uses TRBV9 and TRBJ2-1; 9 bases fit TRBD2. Germline V gene sequence: CDR1 SGDLS, CDR2 YYNGEE. J lost 6 bases, V lost 3 bases, and 4 bases had no gene match. The CDR3 length is 14 residues. CDR3 DNA sequence: TGTGCCAGCAGCGCGGGACTAGCTAGCAATGAGCAGTTCTTC. This codes for CASSAGLASNEQFF.

The chain couples TRBV6-5 to TRBJ1-4; 10 bases match TRBD1. This CDR3 has 13 amino acids. From germline, CDR1 is MNHEY and CDR2 SVGAGI. V lost 8 bases, J lost 8 bases, and 5 bases stayed unmatched. The CDR3 DNA is TGTGCCAGCCGACAGGGGGCAGGGGAAAAACTGTTTTTT. Translating gives CASRQGAGEKLFF.

The rearrangement joins TRBV9 to TRBJ2-2; perhaps TRBD1 as D (6 bases). V shed 3 bases and J shed 6 bases, with 12 bases lying between them. The CDR3 sequence is 14 residues long. Germline V CDR1 and CDR2: SGDLS, YYNGEE. CDR3 nucleotide sequence: TGTGCCAGCAGCGCAACGACAGGCGCCGGGGAGCTGTTTTTT. Its translation is CASSATTGAGELFF.